The 16 T cell receptor beta chains in this list originate from one sample, sequenced in a study of graft-versus-host responses after intestinal transplantation. No cognate antigen is known for these TCRs. Generated by immunoSEQ multiplex PCR, the TCRdb table keeps only in-frame clones and is missing some. The repertoire includes around 71,000 clones, around 96% of them detected once, and 0.53% sits in the top ten. This sample comprised unstimulated CD8+ T cells sorted from spleen or lymph node cells, obtained before intestinal transplant. Receptors originate from a human donor who received an intestinal transplant.

The genes are TRBV5-6 and TRBJ2-7; 8 bases fit TRBD1. Germline V gives CDR1 SGHDT, CDR2 YYEEEE. The CDR3 is 14 residues long. After removal of 0 bases from V and 2 bases from J, the junction contained 1 base not matched to a gene. CDR3 loop: CASSLGQGPYEQYF. CDR3 coding DNA: TGTGCCAGCAGCTTGGGACAGGGGCCCTACGAGCAGTACTTC.

The chain combines TRBV6-5 with TRBJ2-7; D gene unclear. CDR3 length equals 14 residues. Looked up from germline, CDR1 is MNHEY and CDR2 is SVGAGI. Trimming shortened V by 6 bases and J by 0 bases, and 12 bases separated the two germline ends. CDR3 sequence: CASSPPGSSYEQYF. DNA of the CDR3: TGTGCCAGCAGCCCCCCGGGTTCCTCCTACGAGCAGTACTTC.

This chain joins TRBV10-3 and TRBJ1-1, with unresolved D. CDR1 and CDR2 (germline): ENHRY, SYGVKD. The CDR3 is made up of 14 amino acids. Trimming took off 2 bases at V and 5 bases at J, with 12 bases between the two ends. DNA of the CDR3: TGTGCCATCAGTGAGGGCGGAGGATCAACTGAAGCTTTCTTT. This translates into CAISEGGGSTEAFF.

The chain links TRBV27 to TRBJ2-5; 7 bases map to TRBD1. The J call may be faulty, since TRBJ2-7 better matches the DNA end. The V gene's germline CDR1 is MNHEY and CDR2 SMNVEV (reference sequence). The CDR3 loop spans 13 amino acids. This CDR3 is CASRKGAIYEQYF. The DNA of the CDR3 is TGTGCCAGCAGGAAGGGGGCGATCTACGAGCAGTACTTC.

The chain carries TRBV27 and TRBJ1-5; 10 nucleotides align to TRBD1. V was clipped by 5 bases and J by 5 bases; unmatched bases: 9. CDR3 length: 16 residues. CDR1 and CDR2 from the germline V gene are MNHEY and SMNVEV (reference sequence). The CDR3 DNA sequence: TGTGCCAGCAGTGTCACCGGGACAGGGGTACATCAGCCCCAGCATTTT. Amino acids: CASSVTGTGVHQPQHF.

This clone was seen a single time. CDR3 coding DNA: TGTGCCAGCAGCTTTTTCCTCCACAGAGCAACTAATGAAAAACTGTTTTTT. This gives the protein CASSFFLHRATNEKLFF. The chain recombines TRBV11-2 with TRBJ1-4; D gene unclear. The CDR3 contains 17 residues. Looked up from germline, CDR1 is SGHAT and CDR2 is FQNNGV. With 3 bases removed from V and 0 bases from J, the gap between germline ends came to 14 bases.

As for this clone: One end of the junction fails to match germline, which may point to a read error. This chain uses TRBV5-1 with TRBJ2-1; perhaps TRBD2 as D (5 bases). The germline CDR1 and CDR2 sequences are SGHRS and YFSETQ. The CDR3 covers 15 residues. CDR3 amino acids: CASSRPRVRRSERFF. CDR3 sequence (DNA): TGCGCCAGCAGTCGACCGAGGGTTAGGAGGAGTGAGCGGTTCTTC.

This chain joins TRBV9 and TRBJ1-6; no firm D call. Trimming removed 0 bases from V and 7 bases from J, with 8 bases in between. Germline assignment: CDR1 SGDLS and CDR2 YYNGEE. The CDR3 runs 14 residues. The CDR3 nucleotides are TGTGCCAGCAGCGTAGGAGGGTTGAATTCACCCCTCCACTTT. It is translated as CASSVGGLNSPLHF.

The V and J genes are TRBV7-9 and TRBJ1-2; possibly TRBD1 for D (5 bases). The ends were cut back, 1 base at V and 2 bases at J, with 14 bases in the middle. Germline V gene data show CDR1 as SEHNR and CDR2 as FQNEAQ (reference sequence). The CDR3 totals 16 residues. The CDR3 sequence is CASSLDRTSLNYGYTF. CDR3 nucleotides: TGTGCCAGCAGCTTAGACAGGACCTCGTTAAACTATGGCTACACCTTC.

The chain joins TRBV10-3 to TRBJ2-6; D not certain. The germline gives CDR1 ENHRY, CDR2 SYGVKD. Trimming removed 6 bases at V and 2 bases at J, with 5 bases between. The CDR3 contains 13 residues. The CDR3 loop is CAIRSTGANVLTF. In nucleotides, the CDR3 is TGTGCCATCAGGAGCACTGGGGCCAACGTCCTGACTTTC.

This chain connects TRBV15 to TRBJ1-5, with 7 bases matching TRBD1. Per germline, CDR1 LNHNV and CDR2 YYDKDF (reference sequence). This CDR3 is 15 amino acids long. V lost 1 base and J lost 7; bases outside the gene matches: 7. CDR3 in amino acids: CATSRGEGAGQPQHF. The CDR3 nucleotides are TGTGCCACCAGCAGAGGGGAGGGGGCGGGACAGCCCCAGCATTTT.

In DNA, the CDR3 is TGTGCCAGCAGTTTATCTCGGTCCCTGTACCAAGAGACCCAGTACTTC. Translation: CASSLSRSLYQETQYF. J is TRBJ2-5 and V is TRBV27; D gene unclear. The V end lost 0 bases, the J end lost 0 bases, and 11 bases lay between the germline ends. The germline V gene has CDR1 MNHEY and CDR2 SMNVEV (reference sequence). This CDR3 contains 16 residues.

V and J are TRBV28 and TRBJ1-2, with D uncertain. V lost 3 bases and J 2 bases, leaving 16 bases between the germline ends. CDR3 length: 16 residues. Germline V gene data show CDR1 as MDHEN and CDR2 as SYDVKM. In DNA, the CDR3 is TGTGCCAGCAGTTTCCTCACCAGTACAAGCAACTATGGCTACACCTTC. This codes for CASSFLTSTSNYGYTF.

This rearrangement joins TRBV13 to TRBJ2-1, with 12 bases lining up with TRBD2. V trimming: 5 bases; J trimming: 8 bases; junction bases outside the gene matches: 10. The CDR3 is 16 residues long. The V gene's germline CDR1 is PRHDT and CDR2 FYEKMQ (reference sequence). The CDR3 reads CASSDGLAGIYDEQFF. The CDR3 bases are TGTGCCAGCAGCGACGGACTAGCGGGAATTTATGATGAGCAGTTCTTC.

J is TRBJ1-1 and V is TRBV19; D is ambiguous. The CDR3 totals 14 residues. Germline loops: CDR1 LNHDA, CDR2 SQIVND (reference sequence). The V end was cut by 5 bases, the J end by 3 bases, with 13 bases between. The CDR3: CASSSQVTDTEAFF. In DNA form, the CDR3 reads TGTGCCAGTAGTTCGCAGGTTACGGACACTGAAGCTTTCTTT.

V gene TRBV6-1 combines with J gene TRBJ2-7; 10 nucleotides agree with TRBD2. Germline V gene lookup returns CDR1 MNHNS and CDR2 SASEGT. This CDR3 is built from 15 residues. The V segment lost 6 bases and the J segment 5 bases; nucleotides outside the gene matches: 10. CDR3 sequence: CASSPSSGSGDEQYF. The CDR3 DNA follows: TGTGCCAGCAGCCCTTCTAGCGGGAGCGGCGACGAGCAGTACTTC.